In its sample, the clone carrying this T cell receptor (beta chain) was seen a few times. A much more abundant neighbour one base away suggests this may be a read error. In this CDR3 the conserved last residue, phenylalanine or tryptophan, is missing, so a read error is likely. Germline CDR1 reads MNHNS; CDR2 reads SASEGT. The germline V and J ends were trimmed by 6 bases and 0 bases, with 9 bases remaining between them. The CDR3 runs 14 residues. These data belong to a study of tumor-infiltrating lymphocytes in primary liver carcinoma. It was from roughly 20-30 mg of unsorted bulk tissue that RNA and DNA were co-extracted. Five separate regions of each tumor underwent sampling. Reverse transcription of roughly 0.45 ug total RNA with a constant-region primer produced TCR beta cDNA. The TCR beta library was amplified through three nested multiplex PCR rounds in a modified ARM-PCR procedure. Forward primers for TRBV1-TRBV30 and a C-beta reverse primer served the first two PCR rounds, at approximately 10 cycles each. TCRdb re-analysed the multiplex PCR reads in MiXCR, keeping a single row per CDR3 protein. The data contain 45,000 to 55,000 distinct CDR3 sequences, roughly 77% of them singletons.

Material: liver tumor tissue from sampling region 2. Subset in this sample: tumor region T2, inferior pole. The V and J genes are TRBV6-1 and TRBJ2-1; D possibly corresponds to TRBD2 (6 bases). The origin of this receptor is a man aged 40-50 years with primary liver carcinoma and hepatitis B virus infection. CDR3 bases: TGTGCCAGCAGACGGGACTCCTCCTACAATGAGCAGTTCTCC. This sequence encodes CASRRDSSYNEQFS.